These 25 T cell receptor beta chains originate from one sample sequenced in a study of blood T cell repertoires in COVID-19. Sequenced by immunoSEQ multiplex PCR; TCRdb stores in-frame clones only, minus some. The sample yields 75,000 to 90,000 clones, 78% seen once. The sample consisted of peripheral blood. The receptors shown here come from a man aged 60 to 69 with COVID-19, enrolled during active disease.

The genes are TRBV20-1 and TRBJ2-5, with D maybe TRBD1 (6 bases). This CDR3 is 14 amino acids long. V lost 3 bases, J lost 2 bases, and 13 bases lay in between. Germline V CDR1 and CDR2: DFQATT, SNEGSKA (reference sequence). CDR3 residues: CSASRDIRQETQYF. The CDR3 DNA reads TGCAGTGCTAGTCGGGACATTCGACAAGAGACCCAGTACTTC.

The chain has TRBV15 and TRBJ2-1; 9 nucleotides agree with TRBD2. Germline lookup yields CDR1 LNHNV and CDR2 YYDKDF (reference sequence). V trimming: 0 bases; J trimming: 4 bases; junction bases outside the gene matches: 4. The CDR3 extends over 16 amino acids. CDR3 loop: CATSRDAGGGYNEQFF. DNA of the CDR3: TGTGCCACCAGCAGAGATGCGGGAGGGGGATACAATGAGCAGTTCTTC.

The V and J genes are TRBV5-1 and TRBJ2-2; TRBD1 might be the D (5 bases). There are 16 residues in the CDR3. V lost 1 base and J lost 4, with 14 bases in between. Germline V gives CDR1 SGHRS, CDR2 YFSETQ. Written as DNA, the CDR3 is TGCGCCAGCAGCTTGAGAGTTGGCCAGGGCACCGGGGAGCTGTTTTTT. Protein product: CASSLRVGQGTGELFF.

The chain employs TRBV6-2 or TRBV6-3 and TRBJ2-3, with 9 bases lining up with TRBD1. V lost 5 bases to trimming and J lost 7 bases; unmatched junction nucleotides: 7. The CDR3 is made up of 14 amino acids. Germline CDR1 reads MNHEY; CDR2 reads SVGEGT. CDR3 residues: CASSPQGAGNTQYF. CDR3 DNA sequence: TGTGCCAGCAGTCCACAGGGGGCTGGGAATACGCAGTATTTT.

V and J are TRBV11-2 and TRBJ1-1, with 8 nucleotides matching TRBD1. Germline V lookup: CDR1 SGHAT, CDR2 FQNNGV. V lost 0 bases and J lost 7; bases outside the gene matches: 7. The CDR3 has 15 amino acids. This CDR3 is CASSLEGRGRGEAFF. The CDR3 nucleotides are TGTGCCAGCAGCTTAGAGGGCAGGGGGCGAGGTGAAGCTTTCTTT.

The chain employs TRBV5-4 and TRBJ1-5; D call uncertain. V lost 0 bases and J lost 0, with 7 bases in between. The CDR3 length is 15 residues. Germline assignment: CDR1 SGHNT and CDR2 YYREEE (reference sequence). The CDR3 nucleotides are TGTGCCAGCAGCTTGGACGGTCTTAGCAATCAGCCCCAGCATTTT. Translation gives CASSLDGLSNQPQHF. Based on the CDR3 plus reference TRBV5-4 and TRBJ1-5, the full variable domain is ETGVTQSPTHLIKTRGQQVTLRCSSQSGHNTVSWYQQALGQGPQFIFQYYREEENGRGNFPPRFSGLQFPNYSSELNVNALELDDSALYLCASSLDGLSNQPQHFGDGTRLSIL.

The chain joins TRBV4-2 to TRBJ1-3; a weak D match, TRBD1 (5 bases). From germline, CDR1 is LGHNA and CDR2 YNFKEQ. The V end lost 0 bases, the J end lost 7 bases, and 16 bases lay between the germline ends. The CDR3 consists of 16 residues. CDR3 sequence (DNA): TGTGCCAGCAGCCAAGATCGCACAGGAGCAAAGAACACCATATATTTT. It is translated as CASSQDRTGAKNTIYF.

This chain links TRBV5-4 with TRBJ2-3; 9 nucleotides line up with TRBD2. The CDR3 spans 16 residues. Germline values: CDR1 SGHNT, CDR2 YYREEE (reference sequence). J lost 2 bases, V lost 1 base, and 5 bases had no gene match. CDR3 bases: TGTGCCAGCAGCTTGCAGCGGGGGGCCACCACAGATACGCAGTATTTT. It specifies CASSLQRGATTDTQYF. The whole variable domain, remainder taken from reference TRBV5-4 and TRBJ2-3, is ETGVTQSPTHLIKTRGQQVTLRCSSQSGHNTVSWYQQALGQGPQFIFQYYREEENGRGNFPPRFSGLQFPNYSSELNVNALELDDSALYLCASSLQRGATTDTQYFGPGTRLTVL.

The chain is built from TRBV5-1 and TRBJ2-1, with 9 bases lining up with TRBD1. J was trimmed by 3 bases and V by 4 bases; bases with no gene match: 14. The CDR3 length is 18 residues. Germline CDR1 reads SGHRS; CDR2 reads YFSETQ. CDR3 protein: CASSLAGTGTGIYNEQFF. In DNA form, the CDR3 reads TGCGCCAGCAGCCTAGCCGGGACAGGGACCGGTATCTACAATGAGCAGTTCTTC.

This chain joins TRBV5-8 and TRBJ1-2; D is unresolved. The V and J ends lost 6 bases and 13 bases respectively, with 13 bases between them. Germline assignment: CDR1 SGHTS and CDR2 YDEGEE. The CDR3 spans 10 residues. In nucleotides, the CDR3 is TGTGCCAGCAACTCACCCGCCCCCACCTTC. Its translation: CASNSPAPTF.

The rearrangement uses TRBV6-5 and TRBJ2-3, with 10 bases identical to TRBD1. The V gene's germline CDR1 is MNHEY and CDR2 SVGAGI. Unmatched junction bases numbered 7, after V lost 8 bases and J lost 5 bases. The CDR3 spans 14 residues. The CDR3 protein is CASRGQGIIDTQYF. Here the CDR3 DNA reads TGTGCCAGCCGGGGACAGGGGATTATAGATACGCAGTATTTT.

J is TRBJ1-1 and V is TRBV10-3; TRBD1 matches 9 bases. CDR1 ENHRY and CDR2 SYGVKD come from the germline V gene. V lost 6 bases and J lost 0; bases outside the gene matches: 5. This CDR3 has 15 residues. Here the CDR3 reads CAIRRQGGVNTEAFF. CDR3 DNA: TGTGCCATCAGGCGACAGGGGGGGGTGAACACTGAAGCTTTCTTT.

This clone was seen once. V usage is TRBV12-3 or TRBV12-4 and J usage is TRBJ1-6; D uncertain. The germline V and J ends were trimmed by 2 bases and 9 bases, with 8 bases remaining between them. This CDR3 is 13 amino acids long. The CDR3 coding sequence is TGTGCCAGCAGTTTAACAGCGGGTTCACCCCTCCACTTT. Amino acid sequence: CASSLTAGSPLHF.

This chain connects TRBV5-1 to TRBJ1-2; D call uncertain. Germline CDR1 reads SGHRS; CDR2 reads YFSETQ. CDR3 length: 13 amino acids. V was cut by 4 bases and J by 8 bases, with 15 bases left in between. Written as DNA, the CDR3 is TGCGCCAGCAGCCCACCGGCGGATGGGGGCTACACCTTC. Translation: CASSPPADGGYTF.

The chain joins TRBV7-3 to TRBJ2-4; 7 nucleotides agree with TRBD1. V lost 4 bases and J lost 0; bases outside the gene matches: 6. Germline CDR1 is SGHTA and CDR2 is FQGTGA. The CDR3 covers 16 residues. CDR3 sequence reads: CASSSGDRPAKNIQYF. The CDR3 nucleotides are TGTGCCAGCAGCTCCGGGGACAGACCAGCCAAAAACATTCAGTACTTC.

The chain employs TRBV3-1 (or the pseudogene TRBV3-2) and TRBJ2-5, with a weak D call TRBD2 (6 bases). The CDR3 is made up of 13 amino acids. The germline V gene encodes CDR1 LGHDT and CDR2 YNNKEL (reference sequence). V was clipped by 2 bases and J by 9 bases, with 13 bases between them. DNA for the CDR3: TGTGCCAGCAGCCAAATCAGTCCGGGGGCCCAGTACTTC. Translated, it gives CASSQISPGAQYF.

This chain connects TRBV24-1 to TRBJ2-1, with 8 nucleotides matching TRBD1. CDR1 and CDR2 from the germline V gene are KGHDR and SFDVKD. J lost 7 bases, V lost 5 bases, and 6 bases had no gene match. The CDR3 has 14 amino acids. CDR3 sequence: CATSGGTGLNEQFF. CDR3 nucleotide sequence: TGTGCCACCAGTGGGGGGACAGGTCTAAATGAGCAGTTCTTC.

The CDR3: CASSEGLLGDRGTDTQYF. CDR3 coding DNA: TGTGCCAGCAGTGAAGGTCTTCTTGGAGACAGGGGGACGGATACGCAGTATTTT. The chain has TRBV6-1 and TRBJ2-3; 9 bases match TRBD1. The junction had 14 bases not matched to a gene; V was cut back by 1 base and J by 6 bases. The CDR3 has 18 amino acids. Germline loops: CDR1 MNHNS, CDR2 SASEGT.

V gene TRBV5-5 combines with J gene TRBJ2-7; 7 bases fit TRBD1. CDR1 is SGHKS, CDR2 YYEKEE, per germline (reference sequence). The CDR3 runs 14 residues. Unmatched junction bases numbered 2, after V lost 0 bases and J lost 2 bases. CDR3 sequence reads: CASSLGQGAYEQYF. The CDR3 nucleotides are TGTGCCAGCAGCTTGGGGCAGGGGGCCTACGAGCAGTACTTC.

The chain has TRBV19 and TRBJ2-3; 7 positions agree with TRBD2. This CDR3 has 14 residues. Germline V lookup: CDR1 LNHDA, CDR2 SQIVND (reference sequence). V was clipped by 5 bases and J by 1 base; unmatched bases: 3. For the CDR3, the DNA is TGTGCCAGTAGTGCTAGCGGCGGCACAGATACGCAGTATTTT. Translating it yields CASSASGGTDTQYF.

The CDR3 DNA is TGTGCCAGCAGCTCAGCAGGGGTAATTACTACTTTGCAGTACTTC. Its protein is CASSSAGVITTLQYF. This rearrangement joins TRBV11-2 to TRBJ2-7; D perhaps matches TRBD1 (6 bases). Per the germline V gene, CDR1 is SGHAT and CDR2 is FQNNGV. The V gene lost 4 bases and the J gene lost 9 bases, with 22 bases spanning the gap. This CDR3 is 15 amino acids long.

The chain recombines TRBV6-5 with TRBJ1-2; TRBD1 matches at 8 bases. Germline V gene data show CDR1 as MNHEY and CDR2 as SVGAGI. This CDR3 is built from 15 residues. V was clipped by 0 bases and J by 6 bases; unmatched bases: 6. Written as DNA, the CDR3 is TGTGCCAGCAGTTACTCGCGGACAGGGCGGGATGGCTACACCTTC. This sequence encodes CASSYSRTGRDGYTF.

In this sample, this clone turned up once. This chain joins TRBV5-1 and TRBJ1-3; no clear D gene. Germline CDR1 and CDR2: SGHRS and YFSETQ. The CDR3 has 15 residues. Between the trimmed V and J ends, which lost 4 bases and 1 base, there was a span of 12 bases. In nucleotides, the CDR3 is TGCGCCAGCAGCCCGCCTAGTGGTTCTGGAAACACCATATATTTT. Translated, it gives CASSPPSGSGNTIYF. The entire variable domain, with the rest obtained from reference TRBV5-1 and TRBJ1-3, is as follows: KAGVTQTPRYLIKTRGQQVTLSCSPISGHRSVSWYQQTPGQGLQFLFEYFSETQRNKGNFPGRFSGRQFSNSRSEMNVSTLELGDSALYLCASSPPSGSGNTIYFGEGSWLTVV.

V and J are TRBV7-9 and TRBJ1-1, with D possibly matching TRBD1 (6 bases). Per the germline V gene, CDR1 is SEHNR and CDR2 is FQNEAQ (reference sequence). Trimming stripped 3 bases from V and 0 bases from J, with 8 bases between. The length of the CDR3 is 14 residues. The CDR3: CASSLDRVNTEAFF. The CDR3 DNA reads as TGTGCCAGCAGCTTGGACAGAGTGAACACTGAAGCTTTCTTT.

The chain recombines TRBV19 with TRBJ1-1; 9 bases agree with TRBD1. CDR1 and CDR2 from the germline V gene are LNHDA and SQIVND (reference sequence). Losses at the gene ends were 5 bases for V and 7 bases for J; bases not matched to a gene: 17. CDR3 length: 17 residues. The CDR3 region has the DNA TGTGCCAGTAGTGTGTACAGGGGGCTGGGGTCCGAGAGTGAAGCTTTCTTT. This gives the protein CASSVYRGLGSESEAFF.